This T cell receptor (beta chain) emerged from a study of T cells expressing NK-cell markers. TCRdb derives one entry per CDR3 protein from the 5' RACE reads, leaving out DNA. This sample carries some 440,000 distinct CDR3 sequences, with almost 1.5% going to the ten biggest clones. CDR1 and CDR2 (germline): LNHDA, SQIVND (reference sequence). The CDR3 sequence is 11 residues long. The rearrangement joins TRBV19 to TRBJ2-5. Sequencing used blood T cells: a sorted CD56 or NKG2C T cell subset, CD4+ or CD8+ T cells, or bulk PBMC T cells (not recorded which). The sequence was collected from a woman in her 50s in good health. This CDR3 reads CASSMGGTQYF. The full variable domain, with the rest looked up from reference TRBV19 and TRBJ2-5, is DGGITQSPKYLFRKEGQNVTLSCEQNLNHDAMYWYRQDPGQGLRLIYYSQIVNDFQKGDIAEGYSVSREKKESFPLTVTSAQKNPTAFYLCASSMGGTQYFGPGTRLLVL.